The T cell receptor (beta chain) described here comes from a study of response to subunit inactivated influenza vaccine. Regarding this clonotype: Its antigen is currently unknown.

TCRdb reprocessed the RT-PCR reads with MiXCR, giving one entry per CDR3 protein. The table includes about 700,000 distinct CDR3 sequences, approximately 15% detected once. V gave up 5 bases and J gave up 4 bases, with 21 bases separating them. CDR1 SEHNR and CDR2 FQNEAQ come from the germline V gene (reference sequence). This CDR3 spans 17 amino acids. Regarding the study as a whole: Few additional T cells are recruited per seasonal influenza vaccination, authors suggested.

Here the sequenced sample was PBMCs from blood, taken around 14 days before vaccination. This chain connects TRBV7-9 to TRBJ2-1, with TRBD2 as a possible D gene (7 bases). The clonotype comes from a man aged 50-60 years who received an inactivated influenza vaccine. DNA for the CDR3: TGTGCCAGCAGCGCGGCGAGGGGGAAGCGGGGTTACAATGAGCAGTTCTTC. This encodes CASSAARGKRGYNEQFF.